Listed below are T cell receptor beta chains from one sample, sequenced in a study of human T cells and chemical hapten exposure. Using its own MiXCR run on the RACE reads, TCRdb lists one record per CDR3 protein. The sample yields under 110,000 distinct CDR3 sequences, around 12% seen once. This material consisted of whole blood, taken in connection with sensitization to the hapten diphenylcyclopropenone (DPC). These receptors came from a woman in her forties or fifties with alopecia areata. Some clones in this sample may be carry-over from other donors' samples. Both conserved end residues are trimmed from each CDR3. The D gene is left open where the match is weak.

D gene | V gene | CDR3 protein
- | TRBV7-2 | ASSFTGNNEKLF
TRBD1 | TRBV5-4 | ASSLDRGIEQF
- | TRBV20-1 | SAPGFGNQPQH
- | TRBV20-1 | SARVGGVGDTQY
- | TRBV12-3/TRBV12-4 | ASSPSSGGDQPQH
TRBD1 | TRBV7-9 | ASSRRTGATDTQY
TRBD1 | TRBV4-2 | ASSQDRSNRGRLANT
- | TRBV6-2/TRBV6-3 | ASSQSDTQY
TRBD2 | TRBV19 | ASTPRASGSLSYNEQF
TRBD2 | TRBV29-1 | TASGSPNTGELF
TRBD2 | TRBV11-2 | ASSPGEGRKETQY
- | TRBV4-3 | ASSQELGAYTEAF